The rows below give T cell receptor beta chains drawn from one sample of a study of blood T cell repertoires in COVID-19. Repertoires were generated with immunoSEQ multiplex PCR, while TCRdb's copy carries only in-frame clones and drops some. The sample lists about 93,000 clones, roughly 90% occurring once. Sample: peripheral blood. These receptor sequences come from a human donor with active COVID-19. The donor label of this sample is uncertain. CDR3s include the opening cysteine and the closing phenylalanine or tryptophan. The D gene is left open where the match is weak. Clone sizes are given selectively: once, few, many, or a class where the clone is expanded.

>TRBV2|TRBD1|once|TRBJ1-1
TGTGCCAGCAGTGAAGTTCGGACAGGGAGGACAGAAGCTTTCTTT
CASSEVRTGRTEAFF
>TRBV4-2|.|.|TRBJ1-2
TGTGCCAGCAGCCAAGTGGCGGAAATTAACTATGGCTACACCTTC
CASSQVAEINYGYTF
>TRBV7-9|TRBD1|.|TRBJ2-7
TGTGCCAGCAGCTCGCGGGACAGGAGCTCCTACGAGCAGTACTTC
CASSSRDRSSYEQYF
>TRBV9|.|.|TRBJ2-7
TGTGCCAGCAGCGTTCTCGGGGGCTACGAGCAGTACTTC
CASSVLGGYEQYF
>TRBV27|.|once|TRBJ1-2
TGTGCCAGCACCCTGACAGCTGTCTATGGCTACACCTTC
CASTLTAVYGYTF
>TRBV30|TRBD2|.|TRBJ2-5
TGTGCCTGGAGTGGACGGACTAGCGTCCAAGAGACCCAGTACTTC
CAWSGRTSVQETQYF
>TRBV2|.|.|TRBJ2-7
TGTGCCAGCAGTGAGGGAGCGGCCTACGAGCAGTACTTC
CASSEGAAYEQYF
>TRBV14|TRBD1|.|TRBJ2-5
TGTGCCAGCAGCCGCGAGAGGACAGGGGCTTTCCAAGAGACCCAGTACTTC
CASSRERTGAFQETQYF
>TRBV6-1|TRBD1|.|TRBJ1-2
TGTGCCAGCAGTGGGGGACAGGTGAGGGGTAACTATGGCTACACCTTC
CASSGGQVRGNYGYTF
>TRBV18|TRBD1|.|TRBJ1-6
TGTGCCAGCTCACCGGGACAGGGCTATTCACCCCTCCACTTT
CASSPGQGYSPLHF
>TRBV14|TRBD1|.|TRBJ1-5
TGTGCCAGCAGCCAACACAGGGGCGGTGGGAATCAGCCCCAGCATTTT
CASSQHRGGGNQPQHF
>TRBV6-5|.|.|TRBJ1-5
TGTGCCAGCAGTTGGTCAGGGGTCAATCAGCCCCAGCATTTT
CASSWSGVNQPQHF
>TRBV6-2/TRBV6-3|.|.|TRBJ2-7
TGTGCCAGCAGTTATGACCCAGGCGAGCAGTACTTC
CASSYDPGEQYF
>TRBV4-1|.|.|TRBJ1-1
TGCGCCAGCAGCCAGGGGGCGGACACTGAAGCTTTCTTT
CASSQGADTEAFF
>TRBV4-3|TRBD1|.|TRBJ2-2
TGCGCCAGCAGCCATCGGACAGGCGGGGAGCTGTTTTTT
CASSHRTGGELFF
>TRBV10-3|TRBD1|.|TRBJ1-2
TGTGCCATCAGTGACCAGACAGGGCCAAACTATGGCTACACCTTC
CAISDQTGPNYGYTF
>TRBV27|.|.|TRBJ1-5
TGTGCCAGCAGGGATAAAGGGGCGGTGGGCAATCAGCCCCAGCATTTT
CASRDKGAVGNQPQHF
>TRBV4-2|TRBD1|once|TRBJ2-2
TGTGCCAGCAGCCAGACAGGGACATTCGACACCGGGGAGCTGTTTTTT
CASSQTGTFDTGELFF
>TRBV7-9|TRBD2|.|TRBJ2-1
TGTGCCAGCAGCCACTGGACTAGAAATGAGCAGTTCTTC
CASSHWTRNEQFF
>TRBV28|TRBD2|.|TRBJ2-2
TGTGCCAGCAGTGGCGGGACTAGTAAGGCCGGGGAGCTGTTTTTT
CASSGGTSKAGELFF
>TRBV7-9|TRBD2|.|TRBJ2-5
TGTGCCAGCAGCTTAGATTTTCTAGCGGGGGGCAAAGAGACCCAGTACTTC
CASSLDFLAGGKETQYF
>TRBV6-5|TRBD1|.|TRBJ1-1
TGTGCCAGCAAGAGGACAGGGAATGTAGGCACTGAAGCTTTCTTT
CASKRTGNVGTEAFF
>TRBV7-2|TRBD2|.|TRBJ2-7
TGTGCCAGCAGCTCCAGCGGGGTTAGCTCCTACGAGCAGTACTTC
CASSSSGVSSYEQYF
>TRBV10-3|TRBD1|.|TRBJ2-5
TGTGCCATCAGTGAGCCGGGACAGAAGAAAGAGACCCAGTACTTC
CAISEPGQKKETQYF
>TRBV6-6|TRBD1|.|TRBJ1-1
TGTGCCAGCAGCCCTCGGACAGGGGGCTACACTGAAGCTTTCTTT
CASSPRTGGYTEAFF
>TRBV5-4|TRBD2|.|TRBJ2-7
TGTGCCAGCAGCAGAGGACTAGCGGGGTCCTACGAGCAGTACTTC
CASSRGLAGSYEQYF
>TRBV10-3|.|.|TRBJ1-5
TGTGCCATCAGTGGGGACATCATCCAGCCCCAGCATTTT
CAISGDIIQPQHF
>TRBV12-5|TRBD1|.|TRBJ1-6
TGTGCTAGTGGAACGGGACAGGATAATTCACCCCTCCACTTT
CASGTGQDNSPLHF
>TRBV4-1|TRBD1|few|TRBJ1-1
TGCGCCAGCAGCCAAACCCGGGACAGGGCGGCAAACACTGAAGCTTTCTTT
CASSQTRDRAANTEAFF
>TRBV7-2|TRBD1|.|TRBJ2-2
TGTGCCAGCAGCCCGCGGGACAGGCACCCAACCGGGGAGCTGTTTTTT
CASSPRDRHPTGELFF
>TRBV24-1|TRBD1|.|TRBJ2-1
TGTGCCACCAGTGACCCTCAAGGGACAGGCAGCTCCTACAATGAGCAGTTCTTC
CATSDPQGTGSSYNEQFF
>TRBV6-5|.|once|TRBJ2-3
TGTGCCAGCAGTTCGGGTATGAGGTCAGATACGCAGTATTTT
CASSSGMRSDTQYF
>TRBV7-9|.|.|TRBJ1-5
TGTGCCAGCAGCTCAGCAGGGGTAGATCAGCCCCAGCATTTT
CASSSAGVDQPQHF
>TRBV2|.|once|TRBJ1-2
TGTGCCAGCAGGGTAGTCCCCACGGGTGGCTACACCTTC
CASRVVPTGGYTF
>TRBV7-8|TRBD2|.|TRBJ2-5
TGTGCCAGCAGCCTCCCTTCCGGGCGGGGGTCCCAAGAGACCCAGTACTTC
CASSLPSGRGSQETQYF
>TRBV6-2/TRBV6-3|.|.|TRBJ1-1
TGTGCCAGCAGTTACTCTTCGACTGAAGCTTTCTTT
CASSYSSTEAFF
>TRBV18|TRBD1|.|TRBJ1-1
TGTGCCAGCTCAACGACAGGGTTGACTGAAGCTTTCTTT
CASSTTGLTEAFF
>TRBV6-2/TRBV6-3|.|.|TRBJ1-5
TGTGCCAGCAGTTACTCGGTCAGGGCGGGCAATCAGCCCCAGCATTTT
CASSYSVRAGNQPQHF
>TRBV19|TRBD1|.|TRBJ2-7
TGTGCCAGTAGTATAGGGGACAGCTCCTACGAGCAGTACTTC
CASSIGDSSYEQYF
>TRBV9|TRBD2|.|TRBJ2-1
TGTGCCAGCAGCGTAGCCACTAGCGGCTACAATGAGCAGTTCTTC
CASSVATSGYNEQFF
>TRBV4-1|.|.|TRBJ1-6
TGCGCCAGCAGCCAAGTCCCAGGGGATAATTCACCCCTCCACTTT
CASSQVPGDNSPLHF
>TRBV6-5|.|.|TRBJ1-6
TGTGCCAGCAGTTACTCGAGGGGAGGTAATTCACCCCTCCACTTT
CASSYSRGGNSPLHF
>TRBV4-1|.|.|TRBJ1-6
TGCGCCAGCAGCCAAGGGTCAGGGAGGGGATCAAGGTCACCCCTCCACTTT
CASSQGSGRGSRSPLHF
>TRBV3-1/TRBV3-2|TRBD2|.|TRBJ2-5
TGTGCCAGCAGCCAAGATCTCTGGACTAGCTTTGGTAAAGAGACCCAGTACTTC
CASSQDLWTSFGKETQYF
>TRBV5-4|TRBD2|.|TRBJ2-4
TGTGCCAGCAGCTTGACCTCGGGTCGTAGCGGGGGGCACATTCAGTACTTC
CASSLTSGRSGGHIQYF
>TRBV18|TRBD2|.|TRBJ2-7
TGTGCCAGCGCTAGCGGGGGATTTAGCCACGAGCAGTACTTC
CASASGGFSHEQYF
>TRBV9|.|.|TRBJ1-6
TGTGCCAGCAGCACAACAACAGGGTTTGATAATTCACCCCTCCACTTT
CASSTTTGFDNSPLHF
>TRBV7-9|.|.|TRBJ2-5
TGTGCCAGCAGCAAGAGAGAGACCCAGTACTTC
CASSKRETQYF
>TRBV6-2/TRBV6-3|.|.|TRBJ2-7
TGTGCCAGCAGCCCGCAGGGGCTAAGGAACGAGCAGTACTTC
CASSPQGLRNEQYF
>TRBV30|TRBD1|.|TRBJ1-2
TGTGCCTGGAGTAGTACGGGACAGGGGCGCTATGGCTACACCTTC
CAWSSTGQGRYGYTF
>TRBV5-4|TRBD2|.|TRBJ2-3
TGTGCCAGCAGCTTTATCAGCGGGGGAAGCACAGATACGCAGTATTTT
CASSFISGGSTDTQYF
>TRBV12-5|.|.|TRBJ2-5
TGTGCTAGTGGTTCCCCCAGGATACAAGAGACCCAGTACTTC
CASGSPRIQETQYF
>TRBV6-5|TRBD1|.|TRBJ1-2
TGTGCCAGCAGTTTTTACAGGGGATTCGGCTACACCTTC
CASSFYRGFGYTF
>TRBV30|TRBD1|.|TRBJ1-5
TGTGCCTGGAGGCGCCCGGGACAGGGCAATCAGCCCCAGCATTTT
CAWRRPGQGNQPQHF
>TRBV28|.|.|TRBJ2-6
TGTGCCAGCAGTTCTCGAGGCTCTGGGGCCAACGTCCTGACTTTC
CASSSRGSGANVLTF
>TRBV5-4|TRBD1|.|TRBJ2-7
TGTGCCAGCAGCTCAGCCGGGACAGGGTTCCGCGAGCAGTACTTC
CASSSAGTGFREQYF
>TRBV25-1|TRBD1|.|TRBJ1-1
TGTGCCAGCAGTGCTAGTGTCGGGACAGGGGGCACTGAAGCTTTCTTT
CASSASVGTGGTEAFF